The rows below give T cell receptor beta chains drawn from one sample of a study of tumor-infiltrating lymphocytes in oesophageal squamous cell carcinoma. MiXCR, applied by TCRdb to the PCR reads, yields one record per CDR3 protein. The repertoire includes fewer than 15,000 distinct CDR3 sequences, roughly half of them detected once, and 12% sits in the top ten. What was sequenced was blood. The receptors here all came from a female donor with esophageal squamous cell carcinoma. Both conserved end residues are part of each CDR3. D genes are given only for firm matches. Clone size is stated in some rows and not others, as once, few, many or a class when expanded.

J gene	D gene	V gene	clone size	CDR3 DNA	CDR3 protein
TRBJ2-7	NA	TRBV6-1	NA	TGTGCCAGCAGTGAAGTCCGTGCCTGGAGCTCCTACGAGCAGTACTTC	CASSEVRAWSSYEQYF
TRBJ2-6	NA	TRBV7-3	NA	TGTGCCAGCAGCCTAAAAGGGACAGCGGGCTCTGGGGCCAACGTCCTGACTTTC	CASSLKGTAGSGANVLTF
TRBJ2-1	NA	TRBV18	many	TGTGCCAGCTCCCCCCCCACTATAAATGAGCAGTTCTTC	CASSPPTINEQFF
TRBJ1-2	TRBD1	TRBV7-4	NA	TGTGCCAGCAGCTTATTGGGACAGGGGTTCCGCTACACCTTC	CASSLLGQGFRYTF
TRBJ2-2	NA	TRBV6-1	medium-sized	TGTGCCAGCTACCAATTCGGACAAGGGCCCGGGGAGCTGTTTTTT	CASYQFGQGPGELFF
TRBJ1-5	NA	TRBV6-1	few	TGTGCCAGCAGTCCGAACAGGAATAGCAATCAGCCCCAGCATTTT	CASSPNRNSNQPQHF
TRBJ1-4	NA	TRBV19	medium-sized	TGTGCCAGTAGTATAGGATGGAAGGAAAAACTGTTTTTT	CASSIGWKEKLFF
TRBJ1-2	TRBD1	TRBV6-5	NA	TGTGCCAGCAGTTACTCGACAGGGTGTACCTATGGCTACACCTTC	CASSYSTGCTYGYTF
TRBJ2-3	TRBD2	TRBV12-5	NA	TGTGCTAGTGGTTGGACTAGCGGGAGTCGAACGCAGTATTTT	CASGWTSGSRTQYF
TRBJ2-1	TRBD1	TRBV2	NA	TGTGCCAGCAGTCAACCGGGACAGCACAATGAGCAGTTCTTC	CASSQPGQHNEQFF
TRBJ1-2	NA	TRBV6-6	medium-sized	TGTGCCAGCAGTTACCGAACTCGGGACGTCTACACCTTC	CASSYRTRDVYTF
TRBJ2-1	NA	TRBV7-3	NA	TGTGCCAGCAGCCCCGCCCGACTGGGGAGCTCCTACAATGAGCAGTTCTTC	CASSPARLGSSYNEQFF
TRBJ2-7	TRBD1	TRBV11-1	NA	TGTGCCAGCAGCTCGGACAGGGGGGAGCACTACGAGCAGTACTTC	CASSSDRGEHYEQYF
TRBJ2-4	NA	TRBV11-3	NA	TGTGCCAGCAGCTTAAGGGACTCGTCCATTCAGTACTTC	CASSLRDSSIQYF
TRBJ2-5	NA	TRBV7-8	large	TGTGCCAGCAGCCTCGACAGCCTTCAGGGGACCCAGTACTTC	CASSLDSLQGTQYF
TRBJ2-7	NA	TRBV7-6	NA	TGTGCCAGCAGCTTAGTAGCTGCAGGAGGCGACGAGCAGTACTTC	CASSLVAAGGDEQYF
TRBJ1-6	TRBD1	TRBV6-6	NA	TGTGCCAGCTCCGGGACAGGGAGAAACGAGCAGTACTTT	CASSGTGRNEQYF
TRBJ1-3	NA	TRBV10-3	NA	TGTGCCATCAGTATAGGAAACACCATATATTTT	CAISIGNTIYF
TRBJ2-1	TRBD1	TRBV12-3/TRBV12-4	NA	TGTGCCAGCACCTGGACAGGGGCGGACAATGAGCAGTTCTTC	CASTWTGADNEQFF
TRBJ1-1	NA	TRBV18	many	TGTGCCAGCTCAGGGGGAGTGAACACTGAAGCTTTCTTT	CASSGGVNTEAFF
TRBJ2-6	NA	TRBV19	many	TGTGCCAGTATATCCCGCTCTGGGGCCAACGTCCTGACTTTC	CASISRSGANVLTF
TRBJ2-2	NA	TRBV19	NA	TGTGCCAGTAGTGGGGTGGTCGGAAGGAGCACCGGGGAGCTGTTTTTT	CASSGVVGRSTGELFF
TRBJ2-5	NA	TRBV7-2	NA	TGTGCCAGCAGCTTAGAACGGTTGAATTCACCCCTCCACTTC	CASSLERLNSPLHF
TRBJ2-5	NA	TRBV11-1	NA	TGTGCCAGCAGCTTGGGACTGTCGTCGGAGACCCAGTACTTC	CASSLGLSSETQYF
TRBJ1-3	NA	TRBV6-6	medium-sized	TGTGCCAGCAGTTACTCCCCTCTTCGACGACCGGGAAACACCATATATTTT	CASSYSPLRRPGNTIYF
TRBJ1-1	TRBD1	TRBV2	NA	TGTGCCAGCAGCTTCGACAGGGTAAGGTCGAACACTGAAGCTTTCTTT	CASSFDRVRSNTEAFF
TRBJ2-1	TRBD2	TRBV7-8	NA	TGTGCCAGCAGGAATAGCGGGAGGGCCACGTACAATGAGCAGTTCTTC	CASRNSGRATYNEQFF
TRBJ1-4	NA	TRBV19	NA	TGTGCCAGTAGGGTTGGACAGCTCTCAACTAATGAAAAACTGTTTTTT	CASRVGQLSTNEKLFF
TRBJ1-1	TRBD1	TRBV6-1	medium-sized	TGTGCCAGCAGTGCGGACAGGGGCACTGAAGCTTTCTTT	CASSADRGTEAFF
TRBJ2-3	TRBD2	TRBV6-1	many	TGTGCCAGCAGTGCAAGGACTAGCGGCAACACAGATACGCAGTATTTT	CASSARTSGNTDTQYF
TRBJ2-7	TRBD2	TRBV7-6	NA	TGTGCCAGCAGCCAAGGGGCGGGACTAGGCTACGAGCAGTACTTC	CASSQGAGLGYEQYF
TRBJ2-3	TRBD1	TRBV20-1	NA	TGCAGTGCTCCGACAGGGGTACAGACAGATACGCAGTATTTT	CSAPTGVQTDTQYF
TRBJ1-4	TRBD1	TRBV11-3	medium-sized	TGTGCCAGCAGCCGACGACAGGGGAGTGGGGAAAAACTGTTTTTT	CASSRRQGSGEKLFF
TRBJ1-2	NA	TRBV5-1	once	TGCGCCAGCAGCTTGGGGACCAACCTGGTAGGCTACACCTTC	CASSLGTNLVGYTF
TRBJ2-6	TRBD1	TRBV7-6	NA	TGTGCCAGCAGCACCCTGACAGGGACCGGGGCCAACGTCCTGACTTTC	CASSTLTGTGANVLTF
TRBJ2-4	NA	TRBV7-3	NA	TGTGCCAGCAGCCCATCCGGGGGACGCAAAAACATTCAGTACTTC	CASSPSGGRKNIQYF